A single sample gave rise to the 19 T cell receptor beta chains below, sequenced in a study of tumor and adjacent non-tumor tissue in lung cancer. This sample's RNA came from whole unsorted tissue. A modified ARM-PCR protocol with three rounds of nested PCR amplified TCRbeta. MiXCR, applied by TCRdb to the multiplex PCR reads, yields one record per CDR3 protein. The data show 200,000 to 250,000 distinct CDR3 sequences, 60% to 85% seen once. Sequencing was carried out using lung tumor tissue. These receptors all stem from a man aged 55 to 69 with non-small cell lung cancer.

This clonotype was seen at least ten times. The rearrangement uses TRBV29-1 and TRBJ1-3; 9 bases line up with TRBD1. The trim removed 4 bases at V and 3 bases at J, leaving 1 base unmatched. The CDR3 has 13 amino acids. Germline CDR1 and CDR2: SQVTM and ANQGSEA. CDR3 nucleotides: TGCAGCGTTGCGGGACAGGGTGGAAACACCATATATTTT. It codes for CSVAGQGGNTIYF.

This clonotype was seen only once. A much larger clone lies one base from this, so it may be a read error. This chain connects TRBV6-1 to TRBJ2-4; D possibly matches TRBD1 or TRBD2 (5 bases each). The V gene's germline CDR1 is MNHNS and CDR2 SASEGT. This CDR3 is 14 amino acids long. CDR3 protein: CASSPTGPENIKYF. The CDR3 nucleotides read TGTGCCAGCAGTCCCACGGGGCCCGAAAACATTAAGTACTTC.

Of note for this clonotype: One end of the junction does not line up with germline, which may come from a read error. The J gene is TRBJ1-5, the V gene TRBV4-2; D possibly corresponds to TRBD1 (6 bases). Per the germline V gene, CDR1 is LGHNA and CDR2 is YNFKEQ. CDR3 length equals 16 residues. DNA of the CDR3: TGTGCCAGCAGCCAAGAACCAGGGGATAACAATCAGCCCCATCATTTT. Residues: CASSQEPGDNNQPHHF.

The chain is built from TRBV20-1 and TRBJ2-7; D possibly corresponds to TRBD2 (7 bases). The germline CDR1 and CDR2 sequences are DFQATT and SNEGSKA (reference sequence). CDR3 size: 19 residues. V shed 6 bases and J shed 0 bases, with 30 bases lying between them. The DNA of the CDR3 is TGCAGTGCCAGTATCTTGGGGGGGCCTAACGGGGGGAGCTCCTACGAGCAGTACTTC. Translating it yields CSASILGGPNGGSSYEQYF.

Details on this clonotype: A clone one base away is much larger, so this may be a read error. The chain uses TRBV4-2 and TRBJ1-6; D is possibly TRBD1 (6 bases). There are 15 residues in the CDR3. The germline gives CDR1 LGHNA, CDR2 YNFKEQ. Deletions cut 0 bases from V and 6 bases from J, with 9 bases between. The CDR3 coding sequence is TGTGCCAGCAGCCAAGACGCAGGGGTTAATTCACCCCTCCACTTT. Translation: CASSQDAGVNSPLHF.

The chain uses TRBV5-5 and TRBJ2-1; D uncertain. The CDR3 spans 12 residues. From germline, CDR1 is SGHKS and CDR2 YYEKEE (reference sequence). Deletions cut 0 bases from V and 10 bases from J, with 8 bases between. Here the CDR3 DNA reads TGTGCCAGCAGCTTGGAGGGAAGGGAGCAGTTCTTC. Translating gives CASSLEGREQFF.

The V gene is TRBV20-1, the J gene TRBJ1-5; D may be TRBD1 (6 bases). The CDR3 is 16 residues long. Germline loops: CDR1 DFQATT, CDR2 SNEGSKA (reference sequence). The germline V and J ends were trimmed by 3 bases and 1 base, with 16 bases remaining between them. In DNA, the CDR3 is TGCAGTGCTAGGGCCCTACAGGGAACAAGCAATCAGCCCCAGCATTTT. This translates into CSARALQGTSNQPQHF.

With respect to this clonotype: Likely a read error: the CDR3 ends without its conserved phenylalanine or tryptophan. This sequence joins TRBV12-3 or TRBV12-4 and TRBJ1-3; D possibly corresponds to TRBD1 (5 bases). CDR3 length: 14 residues. V lost 4 bases and J 6 bases, leaving 13 bases between the germline ends. CDR3 in DNA: TGTGCCAGCAGTTGGCGACAGAGATCAAACACCATATATTAT. Translated, it gives CASSWRQRSNTIYY.

This chain connects TRBV12-5 to TRBJ2-7; D gene uncertain. Trimming shortened V by 5 bases and J by 9 bases, and 14 bases separated the two germline ends. The CDR3 has 12 residues. The germline V gene encodes CDR1 LGHNT and CDR2 FRNRAP. The CDR3 coding sequence is TGTGCTAGTGGTACCTCCCCGTTCGGGCAGTACTTC. This codes for CASGTSPFGQYF.

Turning to this clonotype: It is likely a read error, because the conserved phenylalanine at the end of the CDR3 is missing. The chain recombines TRBV11-2 with TRBJ2-7; TRBD1 agrees at 7 bases. The junction had 11 bases not matched to a gene; V was cut back by 7 bases and J by 2 bases. This CDR3 is 15 amino acids long. Germline V lookup: CDR1 SGHAT, CDR2 FQNNGV. CDR3 sequence: CASNQTGRETYEQYY. CDR3 DNA sequence: TGTGCCAGCAATCAGACAGGGAGAGAGACCTACGAGCAGTACTAC.

The chain recombines TRBV29-1 with TRBJ1-2; 8 nucleotides line up with TRBD1. The CDR3 length is 11 residues. From germline, CDR1 is SQVTM and CDR2 ANQGSEA. J was trimmed by 11 bases and V by 6 bases; bases with no gene match: 8. This CDR3 is CSVATGDCYTF. CDR3 sequence (DNA): TGCAGCGTAGCGACAGGGGATTGTTACACCTTC.

As for this clonotype: This is likely a read error, given that the CDR3 carries no conserved phenylalanine or tryptophan at its end. The chain carries TRBV29-1 and TRBJ2-2; 10 bases are a match to TRBD1. This CDR3 region has 14 residues. Germline assignment: CDR1 SQVTM and CDR2 ANQGSEA. The CDR3 loop is CSVQGQGNTGELFS. Written as DNA, the CDR3 is TGCAGCGTCCAGGGACAGGGGAACACCGGAGAGCTGTTTTCT.

This clonotype was counted many times. The chain employs TRBV6-5 and TRBJ2-7; no definite D call. There are 15 residues in the CDR3. Germline V gives CDR1 MNHEY, CDR2 SVGAGI. V was clipped by 0 bases and J by 4 bases, with 13 bases between them. In nucleotides, the CDR3 is TGTGCCAGCAGTTACTCGACAAAAGGCGTATACGAGCAGTACTTC. The encoded protein is CASSYSTKGVYEQYF.

Of note for this clonotype: At one end the junction does not follow the germline gene, possibly because of a read error. The genes are TRBV5-1 and TRBJ2-1, with D possibly matching TRBD2 (6 bases). The CDR3 is made up of 18 amino acids. Per the germline V gene, CDR1 is SGHRS and CDR2 is YFSETQ. CDR3 region: CVSSLGLGDFSSYSEQFF. The CDR3 DNA sequence: TGCGTCAGCAGCTTGGGGCTAGGGGACTTCAGCTCCTACAGTGAGCAGTTCTTC.

This clonotype showed up many times. This sequence joins TRBV5-4 and TRBJ2-3; D not resolved. Germline CDR1 is SGHNT and CDR2 is YYREEE (reference sequence). This CDR3 is 13 amino acids long. Trimming pared 0 bases from V and 0 bases from J, leaving 2 bases between. The CDR3 protein is CASSLDSTDTQYF. The CDR3 DNA reads TGTGCCAGCAGCTTGGACAGCACAGATACGCAGTATTTT.

With respect to this clonotype: Possible read error: a much larger clone is one base away. The V gene is TRBV20-1, the J gene TRBJ2-4; possibly TRBD2 for D (6 bases). Per germline, CDR1 DFQATT and CDR2 SNEGSKA (reference sequence). The CDR3 is 12 residues long. The chain's CDR3 is CNARDLLGDWYF. CDR3 in DNA: TGCAATGCTAGAGATCTTCTAGGGGACTGGTACTTC.

The chain joins TRBV11-2 to TRBJ2-3; 7 bases are a match to TRBD1. J lost 7 bases, V lost 5 bases, and 9 bases had no gene match. Germline V gene sequence: CDR1 SGHAT, CDR2 FQNNGV. The CDR3 consists of 14 residues. The CDR3 sequence: CASSHDRVPYTQYF. CDR3 sequence (DNA): TGTGCCAGCAGCCACGACAGGGTTCCATATACGCAGTATTTT.

The chain carries TRBV20-1 and TRBJ2-5; 7 nucleotides line up with TRBD2. CDR1 is DFQATT, CDR2 SNEGSKA, per germline (reference sequence). The CDR3 covers 14 residues. CDR3 loop: CNAPAGRPSETQYF. Here the CDR3 DNA reads TGCAATGCACCAGCGGGGAGGCCGTCCGAGACCCAGTACTTC.

As for this clonotype: The junction departs from germline at one end; a sequencing error may be responsible. The chain carries TRBV6-5 and TRBJ2-7, with D perhaps assigned TRBD1 or TRBD2 (5 bases each). Germline CDR1 MNHEY, CDR2 SVGAGI. The CDR3 loop spans 15 amino acids. CDR3 sequence: CASGNGGVIHYEKYF. CDR3 in DNA: TGTGCCAGCGGCAATGGGGGAGTCATTCACTACGAGAAGTACTTC.